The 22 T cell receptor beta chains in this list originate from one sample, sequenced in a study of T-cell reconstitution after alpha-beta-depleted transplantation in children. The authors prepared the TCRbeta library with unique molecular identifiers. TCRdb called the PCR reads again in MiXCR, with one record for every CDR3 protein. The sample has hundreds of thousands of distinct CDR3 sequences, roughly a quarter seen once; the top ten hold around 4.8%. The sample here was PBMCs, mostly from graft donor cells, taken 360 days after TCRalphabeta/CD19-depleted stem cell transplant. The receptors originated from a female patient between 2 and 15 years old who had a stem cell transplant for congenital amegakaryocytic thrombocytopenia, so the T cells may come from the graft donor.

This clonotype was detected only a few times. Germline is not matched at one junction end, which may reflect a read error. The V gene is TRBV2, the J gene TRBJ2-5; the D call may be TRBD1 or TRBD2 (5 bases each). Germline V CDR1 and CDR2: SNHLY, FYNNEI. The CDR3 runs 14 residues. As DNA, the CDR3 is TGTGCCAGCAGTGATGTCCGGGACCGCATTCGGTTTTGCTTC. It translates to CASSDVRDRIRFCF. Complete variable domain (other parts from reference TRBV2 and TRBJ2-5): EPEVTQTPSHQVTQMGQEVILRCVPISNHLYFYWYRQILGQKVEFLVSFYNNEISEKSEIFDDQFSVERPDGSNFTLKIRSTKLEDSAMYFCASSDVRDRIRFCFGPGTRLLVL.

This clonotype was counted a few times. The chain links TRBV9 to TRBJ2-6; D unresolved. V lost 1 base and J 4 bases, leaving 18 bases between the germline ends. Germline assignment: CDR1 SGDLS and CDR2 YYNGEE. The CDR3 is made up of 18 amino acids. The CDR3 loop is CASSVKKGKIGGANVLTF. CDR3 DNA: TGTGCCAGCAGCGTAAAGAAAGGGAAGATCGGAGGGGCCAACGTCCTGACTTTC.

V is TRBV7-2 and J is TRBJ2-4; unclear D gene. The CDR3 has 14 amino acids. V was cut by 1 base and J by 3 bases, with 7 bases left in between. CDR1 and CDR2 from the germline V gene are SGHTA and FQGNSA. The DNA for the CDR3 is TGTGCCAGCAGCTTAGGCCCGGGCAAAAACATTCAGTACTTC. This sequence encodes CASSLGPGKNIQYF.

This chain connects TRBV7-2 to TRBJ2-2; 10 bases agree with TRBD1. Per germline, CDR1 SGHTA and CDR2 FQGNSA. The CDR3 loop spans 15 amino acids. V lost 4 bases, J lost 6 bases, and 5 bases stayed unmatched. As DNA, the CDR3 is TGTGCCAGCAGCTCCGACAGGGGGCGGGCCGGGGAGCTGTTTTTT. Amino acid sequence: CASSSDRGRAGELFF.

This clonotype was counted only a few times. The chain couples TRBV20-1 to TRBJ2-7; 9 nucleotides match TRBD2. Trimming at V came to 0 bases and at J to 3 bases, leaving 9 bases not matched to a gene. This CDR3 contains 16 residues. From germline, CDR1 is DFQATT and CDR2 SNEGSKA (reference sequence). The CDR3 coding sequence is TGCAGTGCTAGAGACCCAAATAGCGGGAGAATCTACGAGCAGTACTTC. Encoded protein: CSARDPNSGRIYEQYF.

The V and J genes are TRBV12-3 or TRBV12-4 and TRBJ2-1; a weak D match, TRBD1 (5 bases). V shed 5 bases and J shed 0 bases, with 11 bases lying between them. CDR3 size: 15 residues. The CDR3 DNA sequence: TGTGCCAGCAGTCCGGACGACAGCTCCTACAATGAGCAGTTCTTC. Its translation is CASSPDDSSYNEQFF.

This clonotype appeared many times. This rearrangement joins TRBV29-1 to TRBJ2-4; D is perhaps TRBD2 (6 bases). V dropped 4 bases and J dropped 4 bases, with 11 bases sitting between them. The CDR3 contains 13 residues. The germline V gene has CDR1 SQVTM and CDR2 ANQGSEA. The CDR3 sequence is CSVGSSAKNIQYF. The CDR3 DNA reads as TGCAGCGTTGGGTCTAGCGCTAAAAACATTCAGTACTTC.

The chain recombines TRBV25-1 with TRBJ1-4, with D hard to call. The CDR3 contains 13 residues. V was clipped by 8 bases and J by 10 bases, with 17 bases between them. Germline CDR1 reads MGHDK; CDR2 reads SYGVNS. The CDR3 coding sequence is TGTGCCAGCCTCCCGGGAGACATGGGAAAACTGTTTTTT. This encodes CASLPGDMGKLFF.

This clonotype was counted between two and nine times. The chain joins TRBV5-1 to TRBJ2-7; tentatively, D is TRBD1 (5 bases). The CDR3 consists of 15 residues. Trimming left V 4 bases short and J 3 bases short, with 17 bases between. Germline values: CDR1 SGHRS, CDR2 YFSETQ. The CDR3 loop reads CASSIGPDKDYEQYF. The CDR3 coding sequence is TGCGCCAGCAGCATTGGCCCGGACAAAGACTACGAGCAGTACTTC.

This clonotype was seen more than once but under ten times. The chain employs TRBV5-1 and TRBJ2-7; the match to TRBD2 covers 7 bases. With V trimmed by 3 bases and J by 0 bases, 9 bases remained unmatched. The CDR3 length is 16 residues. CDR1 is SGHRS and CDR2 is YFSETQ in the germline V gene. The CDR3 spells CASSYHAGESSYEQYF. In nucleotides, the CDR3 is TGCGCCAGCAGCTACCACGCGGGGGAGAGCTCCTACGAGCAGTACTTC.

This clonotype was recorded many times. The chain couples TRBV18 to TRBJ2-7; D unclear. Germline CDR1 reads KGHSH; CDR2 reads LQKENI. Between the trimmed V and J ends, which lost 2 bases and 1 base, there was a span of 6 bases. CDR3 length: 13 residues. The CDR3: CASSPDISYEQYF. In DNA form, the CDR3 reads TGTGCCAGCTCACCAGATATTTCCTACGAGCAGTACTTC.

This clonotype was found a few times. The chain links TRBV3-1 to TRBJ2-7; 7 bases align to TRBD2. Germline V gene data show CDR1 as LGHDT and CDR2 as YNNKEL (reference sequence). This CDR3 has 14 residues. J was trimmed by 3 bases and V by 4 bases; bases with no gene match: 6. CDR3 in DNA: TGTGCCAGCAGCCTAGAGGGAGGGTTCTACGAGCAGTACTTC. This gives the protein CASSLEGGFYEQYF.

The CDR3 DNA reads as TGTGCCAGCAGTGAGGGCCCCACCATATATTTT. Its translation is CASSEGPTIYF. V gene TRBV6-1 combines with J gene TRBJ1-3; D is undetermined. The germline CDR1 and CDR2 sequences are MNHNS and SASEGT. The CDR3 is 11 residues long. V was cut by 3 bases and J by 9 bases, with 6 bases left in between.

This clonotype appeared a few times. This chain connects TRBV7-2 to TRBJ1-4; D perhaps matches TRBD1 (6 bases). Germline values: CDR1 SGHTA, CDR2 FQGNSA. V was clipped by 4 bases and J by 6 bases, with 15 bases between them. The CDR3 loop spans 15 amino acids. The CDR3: CASSSHRDLYEKLFF. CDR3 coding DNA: TGTGCCAGCAGCTCCCACAGGGATCTTTATGAAAAACTGTTTTTT.

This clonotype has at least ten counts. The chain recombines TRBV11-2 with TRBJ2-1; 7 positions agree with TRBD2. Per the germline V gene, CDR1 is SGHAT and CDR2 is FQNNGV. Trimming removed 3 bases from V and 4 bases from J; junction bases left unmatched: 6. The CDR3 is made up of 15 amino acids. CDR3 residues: CASSLELADYNEQFF. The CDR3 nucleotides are TGTGCCAGCAGCTTGGAGCTAGCGGATTACAATGAGCAGTTCTTC.

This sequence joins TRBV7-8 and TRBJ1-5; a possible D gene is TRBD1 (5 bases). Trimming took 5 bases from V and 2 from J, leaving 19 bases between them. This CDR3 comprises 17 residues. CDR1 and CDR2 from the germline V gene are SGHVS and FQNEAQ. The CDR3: CASSRYTQVGGNQPQHF. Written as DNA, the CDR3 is TGTGCCAGCAGCCGATATACACAGGTCGGAGGCAATCAGCCCCAGCATTTT.

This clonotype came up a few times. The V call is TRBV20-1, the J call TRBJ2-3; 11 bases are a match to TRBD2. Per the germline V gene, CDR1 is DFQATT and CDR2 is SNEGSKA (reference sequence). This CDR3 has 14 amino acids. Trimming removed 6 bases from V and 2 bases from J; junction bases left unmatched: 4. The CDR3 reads CSAQTSGVTDTQYF. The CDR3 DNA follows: TGCAGTGCCCAGACTAGCGGGGTCACAGATACGCAGTATTTT.

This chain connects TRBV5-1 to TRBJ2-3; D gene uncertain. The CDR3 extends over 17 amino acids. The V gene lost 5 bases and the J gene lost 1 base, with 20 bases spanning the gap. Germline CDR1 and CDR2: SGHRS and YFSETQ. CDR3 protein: CASRDMAAAIGTDTQYF. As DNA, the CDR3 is TGCGCCAGCAGAGATATGGCAGCCGCTATTGGCACAGATACGCAGTATTTT.

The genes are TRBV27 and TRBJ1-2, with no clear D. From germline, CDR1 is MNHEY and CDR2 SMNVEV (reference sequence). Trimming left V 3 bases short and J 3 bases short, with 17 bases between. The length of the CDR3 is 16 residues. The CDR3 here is CASSFYPLARDYGYTF. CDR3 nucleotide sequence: TGTGCCAGCAGTTTTTACCCCCTTGCGAGGGACTATGGCTACACCTTC.

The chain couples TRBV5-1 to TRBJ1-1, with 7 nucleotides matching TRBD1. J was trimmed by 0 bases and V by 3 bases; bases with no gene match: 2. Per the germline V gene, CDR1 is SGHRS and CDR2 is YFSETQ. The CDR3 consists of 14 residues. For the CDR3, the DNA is TGCGCCAGCAGCTGGGGACAGATGAACACTGAAGCTTTCTTT. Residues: CASSWGQMNTEAFF. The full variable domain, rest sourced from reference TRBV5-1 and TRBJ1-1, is KAGVTQTPRYLIKTRGQQVTLSCSPISGHRSVSWYQQTPGQGLQFLFEYFSETQRNKGNFPGRFSGRQFSNSRSEMNVSTLELGDSALYLCASSWGQMNTEAFFGQGTRLTVV.

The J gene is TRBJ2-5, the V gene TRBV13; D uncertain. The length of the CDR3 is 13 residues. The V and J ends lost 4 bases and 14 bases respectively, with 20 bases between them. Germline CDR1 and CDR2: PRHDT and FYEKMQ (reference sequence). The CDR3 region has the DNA TGTGCCAGCAGCTCCGACTCCCGGGCGACGATTTACTTC. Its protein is CASSSDSRATIYF.

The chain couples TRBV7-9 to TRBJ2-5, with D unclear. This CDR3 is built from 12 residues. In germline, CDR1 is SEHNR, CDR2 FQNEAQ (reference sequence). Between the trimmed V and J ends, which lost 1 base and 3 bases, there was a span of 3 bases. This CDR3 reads CASSLVEETQYF. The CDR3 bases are TGTGCCAGCAGCTTAGTAGAAGAGACCCAGTACTTC.